This T cell receptor beta chain was obtained from a study of shared clonotypes between healthy human individuals. Findings of the study overall: Clonotype sharing among donors was expected to depend on sequencing depth.

Nashville, Tennessee was home to all donors, who were Caucasian adults. An even split of each subset's genomic DNA across several immunoSEQ plates was performed. Repertoires were generated with immunoSEQ multiplex PCR, while TCRdb's copy carries only in-frame clones and drops some. Among 75,000 to 100,000 clones, over 40% were seen once, and the ten largest hold approximately 16%. About this clone: Its target is not known.

This clonotype was obtained from a woman aged 40 to 50 in good health. Some clones in this sample may be carry-over from other donors' samples. The sequenced material came from PBMCs.

CDR3 bases: TGCGCCAGCAGCTTCACGGATTCAGGACAGGGGGCGAGCGAGCAGTACTTC. Translation: CASSFTDSGQGASEQYF. The J gene is TRBJ2-7, the V gene TRBV5-1; 11 nucleotides match TRBD1. The CDR3 covers 17 residues. V lost 2 bases to trimming and J lost 6 bases; unmatched junction nucleotides: 13. Germline-derived CDR1 and CDR2 are SGHRS and YFSETQ.